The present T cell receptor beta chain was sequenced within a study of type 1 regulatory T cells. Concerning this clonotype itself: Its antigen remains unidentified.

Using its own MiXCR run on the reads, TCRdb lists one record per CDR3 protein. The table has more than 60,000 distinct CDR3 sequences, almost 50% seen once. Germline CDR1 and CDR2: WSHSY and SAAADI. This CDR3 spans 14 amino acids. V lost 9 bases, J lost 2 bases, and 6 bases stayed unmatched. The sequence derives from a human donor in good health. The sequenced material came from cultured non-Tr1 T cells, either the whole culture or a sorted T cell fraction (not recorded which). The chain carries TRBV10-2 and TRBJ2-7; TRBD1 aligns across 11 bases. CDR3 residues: CASSRGQGAYEQYF. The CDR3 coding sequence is TGCGCCAGTTCCCGGGGACAGGGGGCCTACGAGCAGTACTTC.